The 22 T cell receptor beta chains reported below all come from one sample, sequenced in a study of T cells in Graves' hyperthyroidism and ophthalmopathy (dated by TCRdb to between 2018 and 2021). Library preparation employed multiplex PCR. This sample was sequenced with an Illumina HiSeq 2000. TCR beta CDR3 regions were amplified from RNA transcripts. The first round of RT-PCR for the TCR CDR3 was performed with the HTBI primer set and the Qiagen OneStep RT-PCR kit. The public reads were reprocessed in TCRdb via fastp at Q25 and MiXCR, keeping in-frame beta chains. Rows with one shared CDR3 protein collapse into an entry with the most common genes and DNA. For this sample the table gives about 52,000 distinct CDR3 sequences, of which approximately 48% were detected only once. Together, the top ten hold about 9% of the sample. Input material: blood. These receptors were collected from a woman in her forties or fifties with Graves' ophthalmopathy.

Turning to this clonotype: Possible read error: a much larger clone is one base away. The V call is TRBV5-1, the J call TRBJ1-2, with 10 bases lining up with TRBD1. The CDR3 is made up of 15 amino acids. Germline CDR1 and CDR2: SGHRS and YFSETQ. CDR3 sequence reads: CAGSLDGDRGHGYTF. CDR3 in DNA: TGCGCCGGCAGCTTGGACGGGGACAGGGGCCATGGCTACACCTTC.

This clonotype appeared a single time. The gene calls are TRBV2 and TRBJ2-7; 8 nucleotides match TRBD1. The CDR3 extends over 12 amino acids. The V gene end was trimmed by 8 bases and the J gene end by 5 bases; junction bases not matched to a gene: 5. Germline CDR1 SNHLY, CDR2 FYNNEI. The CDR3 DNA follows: TGTGCCAGCGGGACACAGGGGGACGAGCAGTACTTC. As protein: CASGTQGDEQYF. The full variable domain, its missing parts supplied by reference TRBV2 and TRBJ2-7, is EPEVTQTPSHQVTQMGQEVILRCVPISNHLYFYWYRQILGQKVEFLVSFYNNEISEKSEIFDDQFSVERPDGSNFTLKIRSTKLEDSAMYFCASGTQGDEQYFGPGTRLTVT.

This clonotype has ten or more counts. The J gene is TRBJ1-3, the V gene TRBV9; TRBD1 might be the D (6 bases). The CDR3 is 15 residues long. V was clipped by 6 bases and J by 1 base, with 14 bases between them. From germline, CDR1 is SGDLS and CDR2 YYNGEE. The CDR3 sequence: CASTPGGGSGNTIYF. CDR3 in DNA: TGTGCCAGCACCCCCGGAGGGGGATCTGGAAACACCATATATTTT.

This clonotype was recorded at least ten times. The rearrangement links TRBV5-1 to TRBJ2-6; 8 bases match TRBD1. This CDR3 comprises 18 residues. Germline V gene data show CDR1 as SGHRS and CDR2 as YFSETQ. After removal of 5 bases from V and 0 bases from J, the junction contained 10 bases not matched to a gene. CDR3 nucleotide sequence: TGCGCCAGCAGACAAGGGACAGGCAGCCACTCTGGGGCCAACGTCCTGACTTTC. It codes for CASRQGTGSHSGANVLTF.

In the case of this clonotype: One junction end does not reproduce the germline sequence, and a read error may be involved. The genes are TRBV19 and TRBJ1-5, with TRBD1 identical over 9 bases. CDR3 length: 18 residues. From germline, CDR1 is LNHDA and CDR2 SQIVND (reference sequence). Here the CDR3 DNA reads TGTGCCAGTAGTTTCACCATCGCACGACAGGGGGGGTACCAGCCCCGGCATTTT. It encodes CASSFTIARQGGYQPRHF.

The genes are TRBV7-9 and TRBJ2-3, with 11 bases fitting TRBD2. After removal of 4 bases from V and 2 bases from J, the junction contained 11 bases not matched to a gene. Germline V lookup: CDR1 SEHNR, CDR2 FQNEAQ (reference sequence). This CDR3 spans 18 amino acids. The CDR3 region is CASSSTPLAGGLTDTQYF. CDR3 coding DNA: TGTGCCAGCAGCTCGACTCCGCTAGCGGGGGGCCTCACAGATACGCAGTATTTT.

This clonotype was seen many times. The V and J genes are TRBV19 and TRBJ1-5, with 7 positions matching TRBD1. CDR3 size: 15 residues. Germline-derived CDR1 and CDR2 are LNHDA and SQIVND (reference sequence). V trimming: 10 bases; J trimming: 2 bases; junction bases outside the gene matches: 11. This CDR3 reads CATVIGGRGNQPQHF. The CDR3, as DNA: TGTGCCACCGTAATAGGGGGCAGGGGCAATCAGCCCCAGCATTTT.

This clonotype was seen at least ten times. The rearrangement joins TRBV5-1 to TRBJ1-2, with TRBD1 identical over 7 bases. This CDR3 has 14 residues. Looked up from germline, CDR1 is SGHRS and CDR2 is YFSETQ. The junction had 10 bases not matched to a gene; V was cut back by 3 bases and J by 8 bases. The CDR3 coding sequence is TGCGCCAGCAGCTCTACGACAGGGCTAGGGGGCTACACCTTC. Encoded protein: CASSSTTGLGGYTF.

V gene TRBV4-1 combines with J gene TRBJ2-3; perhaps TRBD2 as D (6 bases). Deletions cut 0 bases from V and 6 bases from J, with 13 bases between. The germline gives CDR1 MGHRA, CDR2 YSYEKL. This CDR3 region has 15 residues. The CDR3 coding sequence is TGCGCCAGCAGCCAAGATCAGCGGGCGGCTGATACGCAGTATTTT. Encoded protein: CASSQDQRAADTQYF.

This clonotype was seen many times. The CDR3 coding sequence is TGTGCCAGCAGCTTGACCCCGGCCGGGGGTAATGAGCAGTTCTTC. Translated, it gives CASSLTPAGGNEQFF. The genes are TRBV5-6 and TRBJ2-1; possibly TRBD2 for D (6 bases). CDR3 length equals 15 residues. Per germline, CDR1 SGHDT and CDR2 YYEEEE. V gave up 1 base and J gave up 7 bases, with 15 bases separating them.

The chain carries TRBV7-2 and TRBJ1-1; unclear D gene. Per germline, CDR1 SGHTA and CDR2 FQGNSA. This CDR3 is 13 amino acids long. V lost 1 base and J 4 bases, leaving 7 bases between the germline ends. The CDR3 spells CASSLEGSTEAFF. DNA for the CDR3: TGTGCCAGCAGCTTAGAGGGTAGCACTGAAGCTTTCTTT. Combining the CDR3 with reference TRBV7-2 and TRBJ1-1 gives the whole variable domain GAGVSQSPSNKVTEKGKDVELRCDPISGHTALYWYRQSLGQGLEFLIYFQGNSAPDKSGLPSDRFSAERTGGSVSTLTIQRTQQEDSAVYLCASSLEGSTEAFFGQGTRLTVV.

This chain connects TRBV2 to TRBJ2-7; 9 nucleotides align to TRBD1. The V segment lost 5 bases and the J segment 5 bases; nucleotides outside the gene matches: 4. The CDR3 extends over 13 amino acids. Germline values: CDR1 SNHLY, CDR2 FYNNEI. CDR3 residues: CASSSQGAHEQYF. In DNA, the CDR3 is TGTGCCAGCAGTTCACAGGGGGCCCACGAGCAGTACTTC.

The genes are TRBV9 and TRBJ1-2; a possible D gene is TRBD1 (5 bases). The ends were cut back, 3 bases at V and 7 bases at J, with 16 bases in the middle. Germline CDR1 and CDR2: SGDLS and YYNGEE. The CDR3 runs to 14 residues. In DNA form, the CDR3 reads TGTGCCAGCAGCGCTAGTAGGGTTGGGGCTGGCTACACCTTC. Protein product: CASSASRVGAGYTF.

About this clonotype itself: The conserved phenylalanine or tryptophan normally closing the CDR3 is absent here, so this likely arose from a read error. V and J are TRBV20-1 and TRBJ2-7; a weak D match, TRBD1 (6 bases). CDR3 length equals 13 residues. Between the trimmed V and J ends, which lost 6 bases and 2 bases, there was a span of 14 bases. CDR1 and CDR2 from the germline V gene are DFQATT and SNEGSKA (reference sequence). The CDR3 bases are TGCAGTGCACACGACAGGAACCCCTACGAGCAGTACCTC. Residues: CSAHDRNPYEQYL.

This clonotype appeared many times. The CDR3 protein is CSALARDNSPLHF. CDR3 nucleotide sequence: TGCAGTGCTCTCGCCAGAGACAATTCACCCCTCCACTTT. The V call is TRBV20-1, the J call TRBJ1-6; D unresolved. Trimming left V 5 bases short and J 7 bases short, with 12 bases between. Germline values: CDR1 DFQATT, CDR2 SNEGSKA (reference sequence). CDR3 size: 13 residues.

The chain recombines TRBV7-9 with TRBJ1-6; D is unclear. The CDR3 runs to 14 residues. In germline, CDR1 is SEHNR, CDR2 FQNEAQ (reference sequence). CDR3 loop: CVGSKDSNRSPLHF. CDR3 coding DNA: TGTGTCGGCAGCAAAGACTCGAACAGATCACCCCTCCACTTT.

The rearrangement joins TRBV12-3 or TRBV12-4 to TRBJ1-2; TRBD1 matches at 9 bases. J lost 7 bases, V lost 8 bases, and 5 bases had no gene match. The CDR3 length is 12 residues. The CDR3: CASCWTGAGYTF. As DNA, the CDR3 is TGTGCCAGCTGTTGGACAGGGGCTGGCTACACCTTC.

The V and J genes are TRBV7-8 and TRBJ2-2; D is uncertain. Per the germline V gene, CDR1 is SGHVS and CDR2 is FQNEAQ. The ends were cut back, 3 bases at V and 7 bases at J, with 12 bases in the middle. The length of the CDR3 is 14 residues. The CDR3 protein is CASSFLVYIGELFF. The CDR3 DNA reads TGTGCCAGCAGCTTCTTAGTGTACATCGGGGAGCTGTTTTTT. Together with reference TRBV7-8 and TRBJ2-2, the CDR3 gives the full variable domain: GAGVSQSPRYKVAKRGQDVALRCDPISGHVSLFWYQQALGQGPEFLTYFQNEAQLDKSGLPSDRFFAERPEGSVSTLKIQRTQQEDSAVYLCASSFLVYIGELFFGEGSRLTVL.

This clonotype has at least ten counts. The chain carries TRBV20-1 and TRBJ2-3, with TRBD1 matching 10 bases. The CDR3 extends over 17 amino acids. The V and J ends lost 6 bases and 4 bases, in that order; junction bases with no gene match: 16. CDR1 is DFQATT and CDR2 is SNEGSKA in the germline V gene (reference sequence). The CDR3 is CSATTGGVGGGPDTQYF. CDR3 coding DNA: TGCAGTGCAACGACAGGGGGCGTTGGTGGGGGCCCAGATACGCAGTATTTT.

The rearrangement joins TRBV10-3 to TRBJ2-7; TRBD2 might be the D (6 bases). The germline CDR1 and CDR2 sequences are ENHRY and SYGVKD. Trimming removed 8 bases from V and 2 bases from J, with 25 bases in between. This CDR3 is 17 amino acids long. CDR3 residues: CAIGTGSSPGSPYEQYF. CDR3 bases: TGTGCCATCGGTACTGGTAGCAGCCCCGGGAGTCCCTACGAGCAGTACTTC.

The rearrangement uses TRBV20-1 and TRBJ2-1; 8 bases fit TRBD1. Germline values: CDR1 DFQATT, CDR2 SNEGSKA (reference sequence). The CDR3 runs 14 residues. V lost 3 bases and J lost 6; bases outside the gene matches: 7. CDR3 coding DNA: TGCAGTGCTAGTCCCAGGGGGCGTGGCAATGAGCAGTTCTTC. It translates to CSASPRGRGNEQFF.

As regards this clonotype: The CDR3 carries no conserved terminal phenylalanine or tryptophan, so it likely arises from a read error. In DNA form, the CDR3 reads TGTGCCAGCAGAAGAACAGGCCCGGGTTCACCCCTCCACTTG. This sequence encodes CASRRTGPGSPLHL. This chain uses TRBV12-3 or TRBV12-4 with TRBJ1-6, with a tentative D call TRBD1 (5 bases). Trimming removed 6 bases at V and 9 bases at J, with 15 bases between. CDR3 length: 14 amino acids.